This entry features one T cell receptor beta chain sequence. Its antigen remains unknown. Assay: immunoSEQ multiplex PCR; the TCRdb copy retains only in-frame clones and omits some. The sample holds more than 55,000 clones; roughly 89% are singletons and the top ten take 1.5% to 2%. This sample is part of a study of graft-versus-host responses after intestinal transplantation. Turning to the study itself: Anti-thymocyte globulin induction preceded about 3 years of tacrolimus and steroid maintenance in all recipients. Study-level findings and limits: Recipient marrow showed GvH clones, some seen first in ileum or blood. Allograft clonal ratios (graft-versus-host to host-versus-graft) were high in patients who had graft-donor T cell macrochimerism. Levels of circulating GvH clones at their peak were associated with early post-transplant HvG declines.

The receptor's source is a human patient who received an intestinal transplant, so some T cells may come from the graft donor. The specimen comprised PBMCs, sampled 26 days after transplant.

The CDR3 DNA reads TGTGCCAGCAGCAACGGACTAGCGGGGAACAATGAGCAGTTCTTC. This encodes CASSNGLAGNNEQFF. The V gene is TRBV5-4, the J gene TRBJ2-1; TRBD2 matches 12 bases. Germline CDR1 and CDR2: SGHNT and YYREEE (reference sequence). The CDR3 sequence is 15 residues long. Trimming at V came to 4 bases and at J to 5 bases, leaving 4 bases not matched to a gene. Together with reference TRBV5-4 and TRBJ2-1, the CDR3 gives the full variable domain: ETGVTQSPTHLIKTRGQQVTLRCSSQSGHNTVSWYQQALGQGPQFIFQYYREEENGRGNFPPRFSGLQFPNYSSELNVNALELDDSALYLCASSNGLAGNNEQFFGPGTRLTVL.